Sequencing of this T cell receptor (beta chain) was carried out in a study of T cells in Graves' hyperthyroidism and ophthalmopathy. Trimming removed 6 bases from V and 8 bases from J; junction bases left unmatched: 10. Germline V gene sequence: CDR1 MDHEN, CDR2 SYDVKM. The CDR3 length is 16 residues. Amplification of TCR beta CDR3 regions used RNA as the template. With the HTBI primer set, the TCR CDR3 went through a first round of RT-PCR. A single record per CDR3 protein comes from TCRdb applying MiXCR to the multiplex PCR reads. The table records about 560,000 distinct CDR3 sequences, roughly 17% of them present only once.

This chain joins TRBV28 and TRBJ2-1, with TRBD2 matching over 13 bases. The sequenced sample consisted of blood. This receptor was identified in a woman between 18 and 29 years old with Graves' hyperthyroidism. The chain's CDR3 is CASSLAGTSGIDEQFF. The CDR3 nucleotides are TGTGCCAGCAGCCTTGCCGGGACTAGCGGGATCGATGAGCAGTTCTTC.